This T cell receptor (beta chain) was sequenced in a study of early T cells in non-severe SARS-CoV-2 infection. Study overall: Sequencing input comprised bulk RNA from unsorted whole blood; chain pairing was not available. General study findings and limits: Matching results from VDJdb favored anti-spike CD8 responses, leaving private and CD4 specificities undetected.

Separate cDNA molecules each had unique molecular identifiers attached to them. TCRdb used MiXCR to reprocess the 5' RACE reads, holding one entry per CDR3 protein. This sample has tens of thousands of distinct CDR3 sequences, with around a tenth found just once. This clonotype has a handful of counts. Its target is not known. The CDR3 runs 13 residues. Germline V gene data show CDR1 as SSHAT and CDR2 as FNYEAQ (reference sequence). V was pared by 0 bases and J by 10 bases, with 10 bases between. The sample here was whole blood, taken at baseline. The TCR sequence derives from an adult who was a healthcare worker with PCR-confirmed SARS-CoV-2 infection or an uninfected control (not recorded which). The chain joins TRBV7-7 to TRBJ2-1, with D maybe TRBD2 (6 bases). The DNA for the CDR3 is TGTGCCAGCAGCTTAGCCGGAGGGAGGGAGCAGTTCTTC. It specifies CASSLAGGREQFF.